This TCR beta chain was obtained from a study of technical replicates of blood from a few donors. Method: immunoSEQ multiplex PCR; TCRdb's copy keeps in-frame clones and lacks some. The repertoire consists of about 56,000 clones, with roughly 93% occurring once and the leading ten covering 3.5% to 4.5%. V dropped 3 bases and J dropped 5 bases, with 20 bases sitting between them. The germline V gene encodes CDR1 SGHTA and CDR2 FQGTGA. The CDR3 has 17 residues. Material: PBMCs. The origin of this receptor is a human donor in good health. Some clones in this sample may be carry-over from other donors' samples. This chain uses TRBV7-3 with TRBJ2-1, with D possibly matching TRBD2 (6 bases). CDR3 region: CASSLGTAPFGDNEQFF. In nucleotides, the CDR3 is TGTGCCAGCAGCTTGGGGACTGCCCCCTTCGGGGACAATGAGCAGTTCTTC.